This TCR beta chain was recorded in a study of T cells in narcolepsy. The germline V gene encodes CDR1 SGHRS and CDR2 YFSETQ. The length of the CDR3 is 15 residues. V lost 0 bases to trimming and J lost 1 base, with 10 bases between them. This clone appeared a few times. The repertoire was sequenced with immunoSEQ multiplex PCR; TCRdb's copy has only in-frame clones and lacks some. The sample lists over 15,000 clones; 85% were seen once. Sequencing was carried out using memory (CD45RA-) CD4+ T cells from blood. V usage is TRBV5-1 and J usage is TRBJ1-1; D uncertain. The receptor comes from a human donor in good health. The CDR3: CASSLAGSRNTEAFF. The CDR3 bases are TGCGCCAGCAGCTTGGCCGGGAGTCGGAACACTGAAGCTTTCTTT.